Presented here are 2 T cell receptor beta chains from one specimen sequenced in a study of CD8 T cells in ankylosing spondylitis. The study's findings and limits: Ankylosing spondylitis blood appeared to carry a characteristic TCR beta motif of seven to nine highly homologous variants.

These TCRs are of unknown antigen specificity. TCRdb itself ran the 5' RACE reads through MiXCR, one entry per CDR3 protein. Found here are 450,000 to 550,000 distinct CDR3 sequences, about 5.7% of them singletons; the top ten hold roughly 3.5%. What was sequenced was blood, either unsorted or a sorted T cell fraction (not recorded which). These receptors were obtained from a male donor with ankylosing spondylitis.

The chain is built from TRBV6-1 and TRBJ1-2; 11 bases map to TRBD1. The CDR3 covers 16 residues. CDR1 MNHNS and CDR2 SASEGT come from the germline V gene. Trimming cost V 4 bases and J 5 bases; bases outside gene matches: 9. As DNA, the CDR3 is TGTGCCAGCAGTGCAACCGGACAGGGGGCACGATATGGCTACACCTTC. Translated: CASSATGQGARYGYTF.

This clonotype was found many times. The chain uses TRBV28 and TRBJ1-2; the D is unclear. The CDR3 runs 12 residues. Trimming stripped 3 bases from V and 7 bases from J, with 9 bases between. Germline-derived CDR1 and CDR2 are MDHEN and SYDVKM. The DNA for the CDR3 is TGTGCCAGCAGTTTGTCGGGCGGTGGCTACACCTTC. Translation: CASSLSGGGYTF.